The rows below give T cell receptor beta chains drawn from one sample of a study of T cell changes during pregnancy in multiple sclerosis. Produced via immunoSEQ multiplex PCR; TCRdb's table is partial and in-frame only. This sample has 73,000 or so clones, with about 89% found just once. The sequenced sample was peripheral blood, obtained in the second trimester of pregnancy. The receptors were gathered from a female donor with multiple sclerosis, enrolled in a pregnancy study. CDR3s include the opening cysteine and the closing phenylalanine or tryptophan. D genes are given only for firm matches. Only part of the rows carry a size: once, few, many, or a class if the clone is expanded.

14,.,TRBJ2-7,TRBV6-1,TRBD1,TGTGCCAGCACGGGGACAGGGGGAACCTACGAGCAGTACTTC,CASTGTGGTYEQYF
17,.,TRBJ2-2,TRBV4-2,TRBD2,TGTGCCAGCAGCCGAAGCGCTGGCGGGGGGCCCCCCGGGGAGCTGTTTTTT,CASSRSAGGGPPGELFF
14,.,TRBJ2-5,TRBV6-5,.,TGTGCCAGCAGTTACTCGCCGGGTCGGGAGACCCAGTACTTC,CASSYSPGRETQYF
17,.,TRBJ2-4,TRBV4-2,.,TGTGCCAGCAGCCAAGAGTGGGCAGGGGTAGAGGGGGACATTCAGTACTTC,CASSQEWAGVEGDIQYF
16,.,TRBJ2-1,TRBV7-3,.,TGTGCCAGCAGCCCCGGACAGGCCGGAGGGTACAATGAGCAGTTCTTC,CASSPGQAGGYNEQFF
17,.,TRBJ2-3,TRBV5-4,TRBD1,TGTGCCAGCAGCTTGATAACGGGACAGGGGATGGCAGATACGCAGTATTTT,CASSLITGQGMADTQYF
15,.,TRBJ1-2,TRBV6-5,.,TGTGCCAGCAGTCCCCAAGCAGGGGACCACTATGGCTACACCTTC,CASSPQAGDHYGYTF
14,.,TRBJ1-5,TRBV18,TRBD1,TGTGCCAGCTCACCAAGGACAGGGCCGGAGCCCCAGCATTTT,CASSPRTGPEPQHF
14,once,TRBJ2-3,TRBV6-6,.,TGTGCCATGCGGTGGGGCGCGACATCAGATACGCAGTATTTT,CAMRWGATSDTQYF
14,.,TRBJ2-4,TRBV6-5,.,TGTGCCAGCAGATCACCGGGTGTTAAAAACATTCAGTACTTC,CASRSPGVKNIQYF
16,.,TRBJ2-1,TRBV15,.,TGTGCCACCAGCAGAGTACGGTCAAGCTCCTACAATGAGCAGTTCTTC,CATSRVRSSSYNEQFF